A selection of T cell receptor beta chains follows, all from one sample in a study of T cell responses to AZD1222 COVID-19 vaccine. Assay used: immunoSEQ multiplex PCR; TCRdb lists only in-frame clones, some missing. Among approximately 170,000 clones, roughly nine tenths were seen once, and the ten largest hold 6.9%. Sequenced material: peripheral blood, taken on day 0 of AZD1222 vaccination. Source of these receptors: an adult in good health. Each CDR3 is given with its conserved first and last residue. The order of the fields is D gene, V gene, J gene, clone size, CDR3 DNA, CDR3 protein. D genes are given only for firm matches. Rows may omit the clone size; those that give it use once, few, many or a size class.

d_gene: .
v_gene: TRBV27
j_gene: TRBJ2-2
abundance: few
CDR3nt: TGTGCCAGCAGTTTACTTTTGACAGGTGGGGGGATAGCGAACACCGGGGAGCTGTTTTTT
CDR3aa: CASSLLLTGGGIANTGELFF

d_gene: TRBD1
v_gene: TRBV2
j_gene: TRBJ1-2
abundance: few
CDR3nt: TGTGCCAGCAGTGGGCCGGGACAGGGAGAAGAGGGTTACACCTTC
CDR3aa: CASSGPGQGEEGYTF

d_gene: .
v_gene: TRBV12-2
j_gene: TRBJ1-6
abundance: .
CDR3nt: TGTGCAAGTCGCCGATACCACAAGCAGGGGCGGAAGGGACCCCTCCACTTT
CDR3aa: CASRRYHKQGRKGPLHF

d_gene: .
v_gene: TRBV9
j_gene: TRBJ1-4
abundance: .
CDR3nt: TGTGCCAGCAGCGTAGACGAGGAGGGCCATAATGAAAAACTGTTTTTT
CDR3aa: CASSVDEEGHNEKLFF

d_gene: .
v_gene: TRBV7-2
j_gene: TRBJ1-2
abundance: .
CDR3nt: TGTGCCAGCAGCTTAGGCCCCGGGCAGGGATTCGGCTACACCTTC
CDR3aa: CASSLGPGQGFGYTF

d_gene: .
v_gene: TRBV29-1
j_gene: TRBJ1-5
abundance: .
CDR3nt: TGCAGCGTTGCCCTTGGCACTGGCAATCAGCCCCAGCATTTT
CDR3aa: CSVALGTGNQPQHF

d_gene: .
v_gene: TRBV5-1
j_gene: TRBJ2-2
abundance: .
CDR3nt: TGCGCCAGCAGCTCACAGGGTATAGTCAGCACCGGGGAGCTGTTTTTT
CDR3aa: CASSSQGIVSTGELFF

d_gene: .
v_gene: TRBV14
j_gene: TRBJ1-2
abundance: .
CDR3nt: TGTGCCAGCAGCCAAGAATCTAACTATGGCTACACCTTC
CDR3aa: CASSQESNYGYTF

d_gene: TRBD2
v_gene: TRBV7-9
j_gene: TRBJ2-2
abundance: .
CDR3nt: TGTGCCAGCAGCTTAGTAGACTCGGGGGGGCCTCGGACCGGGGAGCTGTTTTTT
CDR3aa: CASSLVDSGGPRTGELFF

d_gene: TRBD2
v_gene: TRBV5-4
j_gene: TRBJ2-1
abundance: .
CDR3nt: TGTGCCAGCAGCTTGGGGTGGAGGACTAGCGGGCCCTCCTACAATGAGCAGTTCTTC
CDR3aa: CASSLGWRTSGPSYNEQFF

d_gene: .
v_gene: TRBV18
j_gene: TRBJ2-2
abundance: once
CDR3nt: TGTGCCAGCTCACCCGGACAGAACACCGGGGAGCTGTTTTTT
CDR3aa: CASSPGQNTGELFF

d_gene: TRBD1
v_gene: TRBV7-6
j_gene: TRBJ2-5
abundance: once
CDR3nt: TGTGCCAGCAGCTTAGCTACAGGGGGGGAGACCCAGTACTTC
CDR3aa: CASSLATGGETQYF

d_gene: TRBD2
v_gene: TRBV10-2
j_gene: TRBJ2-1
abundance: .
CDR3nt: TGCGCCAGCAGTCTGGGACTAGCGGGGGGGCACAATGAGCAGTTCTTC
CDR3aa: CASSLGLAGGHNEQFF

d_gene: .
v_gene: TRBV9
j_gene: TRBJ1-2
abundance: .
CDR3nt: TGTGCCAGCAGCCCCTCGACAACGGAGGGGACCTTC
CDR3aa: CASSPSTTEGTF

d_gene: TRBD2
v_gene: TRBV11-2
j_gene: TRBJ2-3
abundance: .
CDR3nt: TGTGCCAGCAGGCCACGGACTAGCGGGGTGGGCGTGGGCACAGATACGCAGTATTTT
CDR3aa: CASRPRTSGVGVGTDTQYF

d_gene: .
v_gene: TRBV29-1
j_gene: TRBJ1-1
abundance: .
CDR3nt: TGCAGCGTTGAAACTCGCTTCGGGCGCTCTGAAGCTTTCTTT
CDR3aa: CSVETRFGRSEAFF

d_gene: TRBD2
v_gene: TRBV13
j_gene: TRBJ2-3
abundance: .
CDR3nt: TGTGCCAGCAGGGATCTAGCGGGGGGGCCTAGGAATACGCAGTATTTT
CDR3aa: CASRDLAGGPRNTQYF

d_gene: .
v_gene: TRBV6-4
j_gene: TRBJ1-2
abundance: .
CDR3nt: TGTGCCAGCAGTGAGTCGCCAGGCCCCTATGGCTACACCTTC
CDR3aa: CASSESPGPYGYTF

d_gene: TRBD2
v_gene: TRBV9
j_gene: TRBJ2-4
abundance: .
CDR3nt: TGTGCCAGCAGCGCCCGACTAGCGGCCGATGCCATTCAGTACTTC
CDR3aa: CASSARLAADAIQYF

d_gene: .
v_gene: TRBV30
j_gene: TRBJ2-7
abundance: .
CDR3nt: TGTGCCTGGAGTGAGGGGGTTGCCTACGAGCAGTACTTC
CDR3aa: CAWSEGVAYEQYF

d_gene: .
v_gene: TRBV19
j_gene: TRBJ1-3
abundance: .
CDR3nt: TGTGCCAGCGGGGCAGGGCTCGGCACCATATATTTT
CDR3aa: CASGAGLGTIYF

d_gene: .
v_gene: TRBV6-1
j_gene: TRBJ2-6
abundance: .
CDR3nt: TGTGCCAGCAGTGATGCCACCTGGGCGGGGTTCTCTGGGGCCAACGTCCTGACTTTC
CDR3aa: CASSDATWAGFSGANVLTF

d_gene: TRBD1
v_gene: TRBV5-1
j_gene: TRBJ2-7
abundance: few
CDR3nt: TGCGCCAGCAGCTTGGGACAGGGTAACTCCTACGAGCAGTACTTC
CDR3aa: CASSLGQGNSYEQYF

d_gene: TRBD1
v_gene: TRBV4-3
j_gene: TRBJ1-4
abundance: once
CDR3nt: TGCGCCAGCAGCCATGGGGACAGGGCTGAAAAACTGTTTTTT
CDR3aa: CASSHGDRAEKLFF

d_gene: .
v_gene: TRBV5-6
j_gene: TRBJ1-1
abundance: .
CDR3nt: TGTGCCAGCAGCTTGATTTCGCAGGATAGCACTGAAGCTTTCTTT
CDR3aa: CASSLISQDSTEAFF

d_gene: .
v_gene: TRBV9
j_gene: TRBJ2-1
abundance: .
CDR3nt: TGTGCCAGCAGCGGGGGACACCCCTACAATGAGCAGTTCTTC
CDR3aa: CASSGGHPYNEQFF

d_gene: TRBD1
v_gene: TRBV4-1
j_gene: TRBJ1-4
abundance: .
CDR3nt: TGCGCCAGCAGCACAACACCGACCGGGACAGGGAATGAAAAACTGTTTTTT
CDR3aa: CASSTTPTGTGNEKLFF

d_gene: .
v_gene: TRBV2
j_gene: TRBJ2-5
abundance: .
CDR3nt: TGTGCCAGCAGTGAACCTCGTCGGCGGGGCACGTCAGGGGCAGAGACCCAGTACTTC
CDR3aa: CASSEPRRRGTSGAETQYF

d_gene: .
v_gene: TRBV18
j_gene: TRBJ2-2
abundance: .
CDR3nt: TGTGCCAGCTCACACCTGGACTTAATTTCCGACACCGGGGAGCTGTTTTTT
CDR3aa: CASSHLDLISDTGELFF

d_gene: TRBD1
v_gene: TRBV7-6
j_gene: TRBJ1-1
abundance: few
CDR3nt: TGTGCCAGCAGTGTACAGGGGACTGAAGCTTTCTTT
CDR3aa: CASSVQGTEAFF

d_gene: TRBD1
v_gene: TRBV10-3
j_gene: TRBJ2-1
abundance: .
CDR3nt: TGTGCCATCAGCCAAGGGACAGGGGACCACAATGAGCAGTTCTTC
CDR3aa: CAISQGTGDHNEQFF

d_gene: TRBD1
v_gene: TRBV5-1
j_gene: TRBJ2-1
abundance: .
CDR3nt: TGCGCCAGCAGCCCGGGACAGGGGAACTCCTACAATGAGCAGTTCTTC
CDR3aa: CASSPGQGNSYNEQFF

d_gene: TRBD2
v_gene: TRBV11-2
j_gene: TRBJ2-5
abundance: .
CDR3nt: TGTGCCAGCAGCTTAGCGGGCGGGAGAGAGACCCAGTACTTC
CDR3aa: CASSLAGGRETQYF

d_gene: TRBD2
v_gene: TRBV5-1
j_gene: TRBJ2-1
abundance: .
CDR3nt: TGCGCCAGCAGCCAGACTAGCGGGCGCATTAATGAGCAGTTCTTC
CDR3aa: CASSQTSGRINEQFF

d_gene: .
v_gene: TRBV6-2/TRBV6-3
j_gene: TRBJ1-1
abundance: .
CDR3nt: TGTGCCAGCAGTTACATCAGGGAGAACACTGAAGCTTTCTTT
CDR3aa: CASSYIRENTEAFF

d_gene: .
v_gene: TRBV27
j_gene: TRBJ1-2
abundance: .
CDR3nt: TGTGCCAGCAGTTTAGTTGCAGATAGCTATGGCTACACCTTC
CDR3aa: CASSLVADSYGYTF

d_gene: .
v_gene: TRBV9
j_gene: TRBJ1-6
abundance: .
CDR3nt: TGTGCCAGCAGCGTAGGACAGGATAATTCACCCCTCCACTTT
CDR3aa: CASSVGQDNSPLHF

d_gene: .
v_gene: TRBV29-1
j_gene: TRBJ2-7
abundance: .
CDR3nt: TGCAGCGTTGTACCGGAGGGGTTTAACGAGCAGTACTTC
CDR3aa: CSVVPEGFNEQYF

d_gene: TRBD1
v_gene: TRBV5-1
j_gene: TRBJ2-2
abundance: .
CDR3nt: TGCGCCAGCAGCTTGGGACAGGGGGCGGCCGGGGAGCTGTTTTTT
CDR3aa: CASSLGQGAAGELFF

d_gene: .
v_gene: TRBV19
j_gene: TRBJ2-7
abundance: .
CDR3nt: TGTGCCAGTAGTGTGGGATTTCTCTACGAGCAGTACTTC
CDR3aa: CASSVGFLYEQYF

d_gene: .
v_gene: TRBV9
j_gene: TRBJ1-3
abundance: .
CDR3nt: TGTGCCAGCAGCTCTAGTTGGGGGCATGGTCGCTCTGGAAACACCATATATTTT
CDR3aa: CASSSSWGHGRSGNTIYF

d_gene: .
v_gene: TRBV5-1
j_gene: TRBJ1-1
abundance: once
CDR3nt: TGCGCCAGCAGCTTGGCCGGGACTCCCGCTGAAGCTTTCTTT
CDR3aa: CASSLAGTPAEAFF

d_gene: .
v_gene: TRBV19
j_gene: TRBJ2-1
abundance: .
CDR3nt: TGTGCCAGTAGTATATTGGGGAGGAATGAGCAGTTCTTC
CDR3aa: CASSILGRNEQFF

d_gene: .
v_gene: TRBV20-1
j_gene: TRBJ1-1
abundance: .
CDR3nt: TGCAGTGCTAGTGTTCGAAGCAGGAACACTGAAGCTTTCTTT
CDR3aa: CSASVRSRNTEAFF

d_gene: .
v_gene: TRBV4-3
j_gene: TRBJ1-4
abundance: .
CDR3nt: TGCGCCAGCAGCCCCCGCGTCGGGGTTGAAAAACTGTTTTTT
CDR3aa: CASSPRVGVEKLFF

d_gene: TRBD2
v_gene: TRBV3-1/TRBV3-2
j_gene: TRBJ2-3
abundance: once
CDR3nt: TGTGCCAGCAGCCAAGTCTCTTCGGGGCGGGGGGGCAAAGATACGCAGTATTTT
CDR3aa: CASSQVSSGRGGKDTQYF

d_gene: .
v_gene: TRBV19
j_gene: TRBJ1-5
abundance: once
CDR3nt: TGTGCCAGTAGTCCACAGGTTAATCAGCCCCAGCATTTT
CDR3aa: CASSPQVNQPQHF

d_gene: .
v_gene: TRBV25-1
j_gene: TRBJ2-7
abundance: .
CDR3nt: TGTGCCAGCAGTGAAAGGGGGAACATCTACGAGCAGTACTTC
CDR3aa: CASSERGNIYEQYF

d_gene: .
v_gene: TRBV10-1
j_gene: TRBJ1-2
abundance: .
CDR3nt: TGCGCCAGCAGTGAGGACCGAGATCGCGCTAACTATGGCTACACCTTC
CDR3aa: CASSEDRDRANYGYTF

d_gene: .
v_gene: TRBV7-3
j_gene: TRBJ2-5
abundance: .
CDR3nt: TGTGCCAGCAGCTTATTTGGGGGCACAGAGACCCAGTACTTC
CDR3aa: CASSLFGGTETQYF

d_gene: .
v_gene: TRBV7-7
j_gene: TRBJ2-1
abundance: .
CDR3nt: TGTGCTAGCAGCTTAGCGGAGGCAGCGAGCAATGAGCAGTTCTTC
CDR3aa: CASSLAEAASNEQFF

d_gene: .
v_gene: TRBV6-2/TRBV6-3
j_gene: TRBJ2-3
abundance: .
CDR3nt: TGTGCCAGCAGTTACGAGTGGTGGCGGGCGAGCACAGATACGCAGTATTTT
CDR3aa: CASSYEWWRASTDTQYF